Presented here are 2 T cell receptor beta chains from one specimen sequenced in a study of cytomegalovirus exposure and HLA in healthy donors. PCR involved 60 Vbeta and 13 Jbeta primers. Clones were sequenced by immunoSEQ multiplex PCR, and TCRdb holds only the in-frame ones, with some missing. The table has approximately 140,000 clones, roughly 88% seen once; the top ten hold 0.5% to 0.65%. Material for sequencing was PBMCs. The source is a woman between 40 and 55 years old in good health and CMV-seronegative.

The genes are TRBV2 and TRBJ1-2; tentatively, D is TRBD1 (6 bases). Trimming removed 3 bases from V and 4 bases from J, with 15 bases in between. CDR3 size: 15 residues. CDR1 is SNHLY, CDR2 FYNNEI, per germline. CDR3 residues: CASSDRQAYTYGYTF. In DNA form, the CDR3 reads TGTGCCAGCAGTGACCGACAGGCCTATACCTATGGCTACACCTTC.

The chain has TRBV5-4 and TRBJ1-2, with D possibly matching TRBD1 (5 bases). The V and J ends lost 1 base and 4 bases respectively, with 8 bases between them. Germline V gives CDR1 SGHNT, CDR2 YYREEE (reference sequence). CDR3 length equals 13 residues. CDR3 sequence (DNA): TGTGCCAGCAGCTTGCGGGGGGGCTATGGCTACACCTTC. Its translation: CASSLRGGYGYTF.